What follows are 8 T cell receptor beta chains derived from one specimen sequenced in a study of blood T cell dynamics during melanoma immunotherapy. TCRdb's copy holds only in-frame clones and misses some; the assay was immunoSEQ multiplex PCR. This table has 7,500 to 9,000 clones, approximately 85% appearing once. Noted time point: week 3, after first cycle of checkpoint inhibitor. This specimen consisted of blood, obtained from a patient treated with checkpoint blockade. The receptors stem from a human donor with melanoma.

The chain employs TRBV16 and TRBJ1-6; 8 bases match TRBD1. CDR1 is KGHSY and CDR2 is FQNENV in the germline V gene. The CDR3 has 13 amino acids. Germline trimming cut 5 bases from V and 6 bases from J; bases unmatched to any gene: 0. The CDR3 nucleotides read TGTGCCAGCAGCGACAGGGGTAATTCACCCCTCCACTTT. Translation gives CASSDRGNSPLHF.

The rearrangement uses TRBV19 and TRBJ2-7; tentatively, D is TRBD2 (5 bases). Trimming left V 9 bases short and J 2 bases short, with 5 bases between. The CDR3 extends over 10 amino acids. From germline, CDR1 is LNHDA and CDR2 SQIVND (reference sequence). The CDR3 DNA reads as TGTGCCAGCGGGACCTACGAGCAGTACTTC. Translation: CASGTYEQYF. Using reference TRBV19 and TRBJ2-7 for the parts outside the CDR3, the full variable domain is DGGITQSPKYLFRKEGQNVTLSCEQNLNHDAMYWYRQDPGQGLRLIYYSQIVNDFQKGDIAEGYSVSREKKESFPLTVTSAQKNPTAFYLCASGTYEQYFGPGTRLTVT.

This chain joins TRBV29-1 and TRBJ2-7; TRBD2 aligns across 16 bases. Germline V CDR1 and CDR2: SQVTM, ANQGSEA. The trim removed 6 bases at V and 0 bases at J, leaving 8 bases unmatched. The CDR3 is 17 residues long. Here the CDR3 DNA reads TGCAGCGTGGGGACTAGCGGGAGGGCCGGGGCCTCCTACGAGCAGTACTTC. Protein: CSVGTSGRAGASYEQYF.

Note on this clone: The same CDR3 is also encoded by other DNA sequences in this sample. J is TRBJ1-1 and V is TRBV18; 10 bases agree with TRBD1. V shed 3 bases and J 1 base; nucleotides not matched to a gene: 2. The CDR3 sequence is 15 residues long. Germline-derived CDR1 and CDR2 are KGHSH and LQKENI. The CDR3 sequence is CASSPGQGTNTEAFF. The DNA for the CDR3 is TGTGCCAGCTCACCGGGACAGGGGACGAACACTGAAGCTTTCTTT. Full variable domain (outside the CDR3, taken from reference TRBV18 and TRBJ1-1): NAGVMQNPRHLVRRRGQEARLRCSPMKGHSHVYWYRQLPEEGLKFMVYLQKENIIDESGMPKERFSAEFPKEGPSILRIQQVVRGDSAAYFCASSPGQGTNTEAFFGQGTRLTVV.

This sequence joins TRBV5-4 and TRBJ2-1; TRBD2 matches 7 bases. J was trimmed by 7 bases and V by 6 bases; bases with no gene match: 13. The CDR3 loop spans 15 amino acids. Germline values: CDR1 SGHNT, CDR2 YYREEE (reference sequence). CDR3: CASNPGRLAGNEQFF. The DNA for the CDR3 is TGTGCCAGCAACCCGGGGCGACTAGCAGGAAATGAGCAGTTCTTC. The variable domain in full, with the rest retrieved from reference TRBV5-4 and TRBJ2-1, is ETGVTQSPTHLIKTRGQQVTLRCSSQSGHNTVSWYQQALGQGPQFIFQYYREEENGRGNFPPRFSGLQFPNYSSELNVNALELDDSALYLCASNPGRLAGNEQFFGPGTRLTVL.

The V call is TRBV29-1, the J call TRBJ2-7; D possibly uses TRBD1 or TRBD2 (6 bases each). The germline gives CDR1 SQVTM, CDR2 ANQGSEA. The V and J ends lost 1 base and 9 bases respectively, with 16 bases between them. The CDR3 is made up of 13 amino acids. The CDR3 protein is CSVEVRGQQGQYF. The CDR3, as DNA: TGCAGCGTTGAAGTTCGGGGGCAACAGGGGCAGTACTTC.

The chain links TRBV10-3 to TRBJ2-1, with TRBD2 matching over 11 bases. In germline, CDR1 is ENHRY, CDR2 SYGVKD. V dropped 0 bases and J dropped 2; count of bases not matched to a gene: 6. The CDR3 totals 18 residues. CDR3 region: CAISESGTSGSTYNEQFF. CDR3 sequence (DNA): TGTGCCATCAGTGAGTCGGGAACTAGCGGGAGCACCTACAATGAGCAGTTCTTC.

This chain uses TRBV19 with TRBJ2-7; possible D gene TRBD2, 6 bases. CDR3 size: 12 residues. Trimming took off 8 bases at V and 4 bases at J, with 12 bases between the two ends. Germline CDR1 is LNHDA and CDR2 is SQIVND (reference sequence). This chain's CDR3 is CASGPGDYEQYF. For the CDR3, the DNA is TGTGCCAGTGGGCCGGGGGATTACGAGCAGTACTTC.